The entry below gives a single T cell receptor (beta chain) sequence along with its context. Only in-frame clones appear in the TCRdb table, and some are missing; sequencing was by immunoSEQ multiplex PCR. The repertoire holds fewer than 150,000 clones, with approximately 83% as singletons. CDR3 size: 11 residues. From germline, CDR1 is SNHLY and CDR2 FYNNEI. Trimming pared 11 bases from V and 7 bases from J, leaving 14 bases between. This entry is derived from a study of blood T cell repertoires in COVID-19. On the study more broadly: Acute and convalescent COVID-19 samples came from the United States, Italy and Spain. Sample material is recorded as cDNA or gDNA derived from T cells, B-cell-depleted T cells, or PBMCs.

This clonotype was obtained from a woman in her forties or fifties who had recovered from COVID-19. Sequences were obtained from peripheral blood. The chain has TRBV2 and TRBJ1-2, with D perhaps TRBD1 (5 bases). The CDR3 DNA reads TGTGCCTCCTCCGTGGGGGGTGGCTACACCTTC. Amino acid sequence: CASSVGGGYTF. Complete variable domain (other parts from reference TRBV2 and TRBJ1-2): EPEVTQTPSHQVTQMGQEVILRCVPISNHLYFYWYRQILGQKVEFLVSFYNNEISEKSEIFDDQFSVERPDGSNFTLKIRSTKLEDSAMYFCASSVGGGYTFGSGTRLTVV.